Listed here is a single T cell receptor beta chain. Its antigen is unidentified. The protocol was immunoSEQ multiplex PCR, while the TCRdb copy is restricted to in-frame clones and leaves out a portion. This sample has some 80,000 clones, with just under 95% found just once. The CDR3 contains 14 residues. The ends lost 4 bases at V and 9 bases at J; junction bases unmatched: 8. Germline CDR1 reads SNHLY; CDR2 reads FYNNEI. This specimen comes from a study of OX40 agonist ivuxolimab in advanced cancers. Study-level results: The CD4+ and CD8+ T cells in the blood had expanded clonally by week 6 at 0.1 to 3.0 mg/kg.

The clonotype was recovered from an adult with an advanced solid tumor such as melanoma, head and neck, liver or kidney cancer. V gene TRBV2 combines with J gene TRBJ2-1; 8 nucleotides line up with TRBD1. This material consisted of CD4+ or CD8+ T cells sorted from blood, taken in a trial of the OX40 agonist ivuxolimab. This CDR3 is CASSGQGAPSEQFF. In DNA, the CDR3 is TGTGCCAGCAGTGGGCAGGGGGCGCCCAGTGAGCAGTTCTTC.